This TCR beta chain was sequenced during a study of blood T cell repertoires in COVID-19. Study processing details: Using reference gene primer amplification, nucleated cell counts were estimated. Only in-frame clones appear in the TCRdb table, and some are missing; sequencing was by immunoSEQ multiplex PCR. V and J calls and clone size are given by that table; D and trimming were obtained from the DNA. The table records roughly 500,000 clones, roughly 88% of them present only once. J gave up 4 bases and V 6 bases, and 8 bases lay outside the gene matches. The CDR3 has 15 amino acids. Germline V gene sequence: CDR1 ENHRY, CDR2 SYGVKD.

Material: PBMCs or T cells enriched from blood (not recorded which). This rearrangement joins TRBV10-3 to TRBJ2-3, with 9 bases lining up with TRBD2. The source is a middle-aged woman who had recovered from COVID-19. The CDR3 loop is CAISRPGLAPDTQYF. The CDR3 coding sequence is TGTGCCATCAGCCGTCCGGGACTAGCTCCAGATACGCAGTATTTT.